This T cell receptor beta chain emerged from a study of blood T cell repertoires in COVID-19. Study context: Collection of acute and convalescent COVID-19 samples took place in the United States, Italy and Spain.

Authors' processing steps: How many nucleated cells were present was estimated from reference gene primer amplification. Some clones are missing from TCRdb's copy, which holds only in-frame ones; the method was immunoSEQ multiplex PCR. V, J and clone size are those of that table, while D and trimming were read from the DNA. The top ten hold approximately 2.8% of the sample, which has fewer than 250,000 clones, roughly 89% seen once. CDR3 length: 14 amino acids. Deletions cut 6 bases from V and 7 bases from J, with 15 bases between. Germline CDR1 is LNHDA and CDR2 is SQIVND (reference sequence). Study members were between about 18 and 100 years old and lived in about two dozen US regions. Cohort assignment relied on participant-reported clinical history.

The receptor comes from a woman younger than 45 with acute COVID-19. This chain uses TRBV19 with TRBJ2-2; perhaps TRBD1 as D (6 bases). Sequencing was carried out using PBMCs or T cells enriched from blood (not recorded which). The CDR3: CASRNRASGGELFF. CDR3 in DNA: TGTGCCAGTAGAAACAGGGCCAGCGGCGGGGAGCTGTTTTTT.